A selection of T cell receptor beta chains follows, all from one sample in a study of blood T cell repertoires in COVID-19. Sequenced by immunoSEQ multiplex PCR; TCRdb stores in-frame clones only, minus some. The sample has nearly 25,000 clones; 89% are singletons. The sequencing input was peripheral blood. The receptors stem from an older man with acute or convalescent COVID-19. CDR3s include the opening cysteine and the closing phenylalanine or tryptophan. The D gene is left open where the match is weak. For some rows the clone size is stated as once, few or many, or as a class when expanded; others skip it.

D: TRBD2
V: TRBV10-1
J: TRBJ2-1
size: -
CDR3: CASSESGLAGVVEQFF
DNA: TGCGCCAGCAGTGAGTCGGGACTAGCGGGAGTGGTTGAGCAGTTCTTC

D: TRBD2
V: TRBV9
J: TRBJ2-7
size: -
CDR3: CASSARTSGSYEQYF
DNA: TGTGCCAGCAGCGCCCGGACTAGCGGGAGCTACGAGCAGTACTTC

D: TRBD1
V: TRBV4-1
J: TRBJ2-7
size: -
CDR3: CASSQEIQGTYEQYF
DNA: TGCGCCAGCAGCCAAGAAATACAGGGGACCTACGAGCAGTACTTC

D: TRBD1
V: TRBV18
J: TRBJ1-3
size: -
CDR3: CASGTGVGNTIYF
DNA: TGTGCCAGCGGCACAGGGGTTGGAAACACCATATATTTT

D: -
V: TRBV19
J: TRBJ2-5
size: few
CDR3: CASSPQVTETQYF
DNA: TGTGCCAGTAGTCCACAGGTAACGGAGACCCAGTACTTC

D: -
V: TRBV12-3/TRBV12-4
J: TRBJ1-1
size: -
CDR3: CASSWRSNTEAFF
DNA: TGTGCCAGCAGCTGGCGGTCGAACACTGAAGCTTTCTTT

D: -
V: TRBV28
J: TRBJ1-1
size: -
CDR3: CASSFPRRTEAFF
DNA: TGTGCCAGCAGTTTCCCCCGGAGGACTGAAGCTTTCTTT

D: -
V: TRBV14
J: TRBJ1-2
size: -
CDR3: CASSQPLREDYGYTF
DNA: TGTGCCAGCAGCCAACCTCTCCGGGAGGACTATGGCTACACCTTC

D: -
V: TRBV24-1
J: TRBJ1-4
size: few
CDR3: CATSEGALNEKLFF
DNA: TGTGCCACCAGTGAAGGGGCTCTTAATGAAAAACTGTTTTTT

D: -
V: TRBV6-6
J: TRBJ1-6
size: -
CDR3: CASSPRGTTLSYNSPLHF
DNA: TGTGCCAGCAGTCCCCGAGGGACAACCTTATCCTATAATTCACCCCTCCACTTT

D: TRBD2
V: TRBV5-1
J: TRBJ2-1
size: few
CDR3: CASSPRGSGRINEQFF
DNA: TGCGCCAGCAGCCCCAGGGGTAGCGGGAGAATAAATGAGCAGTTCTTC

D: -
V: TRBV27
J: TRBJ2-5
size: -
CDR3: CASSLYGGGTQETQYF
DNA: TGTGCCAGCAGTTTATACGGCGGGGGCACCCAAGAGACCCAGTACTTC

D: -
V: TRBV6-1
J: TRBJ1-2
size: -
CDR3: CASSEGKGRANYGYTF
DNA: TGTGCCAGCAGTGAAGGAAAGGGCAGGGCTAACTATGGCTACACCTTC

D: TRBD1
V: TRBV28
J: TRBJ2-1
size: -
CDR3: CAIQTGTGKYNEQFF
DNA: TGTGCCATCCAGACCGGGACAGGTAAATACAATGAGCAGTTCTTC

D: -
V: TRBV27
J: TRBJ1-6
size: -
CDR3: CASSFNNSPLHF
DNA: TGTGCCAGCAGTTTTAATAATTCACCCCTCCACTTT

D: -
V: TRBV5-6
J: TRBJ2-7
size: -
CDR3: CASSLASSVEQYF
DNA: TGTGCCAGCAGCTTGGCCTCCAGCGTCGAGCAGTACTTC

D: TRBD1
V: TRBV9
J: TRBJ2-3
size: once
CDR3: CASRGRTDTQYF
DNA: TGTGCCAGTAGGGGGCGCACAGATACGCAGTATTTT

D: -
V: TRBV7-6
J: TRBJ2-3
size: -
CDR3: CASSPTRTDTQYF
DNA: TGTGCCAGCAGCCCCACACGCACAGATACGCAGTATTTT

D: -
V: TRBV6-5
J: TRBJ1-6
size: -
CDR3: CASNNRDNSPLHF
DNA: TGTGCCAGCAATAACAGGGATAATTCACCCCTCCACTTT

D: -
V: TRBV3-1/TRBV3-2
J: TRBJ1-3
size: -
CDR3: CASSPAAGNTIYF
DNA: TGTGCCAGCAGCCCTGCGGCTGGAAACACCATATATTTT

D: -
V: TRBV5-1
J: TRBJ1-3
size: -
CDR3: CASSAGQSSGNTIYF
DNA: TGCGCCAGCAGCGCCGGACAGAGCTCTGGAAACACCATATATTTT

D: TRBD1
V: TRBV6-5
J: TRBJ1-2
size: -
CDR3: CASRSGTGVAGYTF
DNA: TGTGCCAGCAGATCCGGGACAGGGGTAGCGGGCTACACCTTC

D: -
V: TRBV18
J: TRBJ2-3
size: few
CDR3: CASSPGDSGFTDTQYF
DNA: TGTGCCAGCTCACCAGGCGATAGCGGCTTCACAGATACGCAGTATTTT

D: -
V: TRBV6-5
J: TRBJ1-1
size: -
CDR3: CASTSRGRGNTEAFF
DNA: TGTGCCAGCACCTCCCGGGGCAGGGGTAACACTGAAGCTTTCTTT

D: -
V: TRBV20-1
J: TRBJ1-1
size: once
CDR3: CSASDVRGAFF
DNA: TGCAGTGCCTCCGATGTTCGGGGGGCTTTCTTT

D: TRBD1
V: TRBV18
J: TRBJ1-1
size: -
CDR3: CASSRGGPPTYTEAFF
DNA: TGTGCCAGCTCACGAGGGGGCCCGCCTACTTACACTGAAGCTTTCTTT

D: TRBD1
V: TRBV5-4
J: TRBJ2-5
size: once
CDR3: CASSPDRVGETQYF
DNA: TGTGCCAGCAGTCCGGACAGGGTAGGGGAGACCCAGTACTTC

D: -
V: TRBV27
J: TRBJ2-1
size: -
CDR3: CASSTLGALEFF
DNA: TGTGCCAGCAGTACTCTAGGAGCATTAGAGTTCTTC

D: TRBD2
V: TRBV10-1
J: TRBJ2-2
size: -
CDR3: CASSRLAGAGELFF
DNA: TGCGCCAGCAGTCGACTAGCGGGGGCCGGGGAGCTGTTTTTT

D: TRBD1
V: TRBV3-1/TRBV3-2
J: TRBJ1-2
size: -
CDR3: CASSTGDYGYTF
DNA: TGTGCCAGCAGTACAGGGGACTATGGCTACACCTTC

D: -
V: TRBV5-1
J: TRBJ1-6
size: once
CDR3: CASSFTGHPGNSPLHF
DNA: TGCGCCAGCAGCTTCACGGGACACCCGGGCAATTCACCCCTCCACTTT

D: -
V: TRBV5-1
J: TRBJ2-5
size: -
CDR3: CASSEPQASTETQYF
DNA: TGCGCCAGCAGCGAACCCCAAGCTAGCACGGAGACCCAGTACTTC

D: -
V: TRBV6-5
J: TRBJ2-3
size: -
CDR3: CASSYSGTSTDTQYF
DNA: TGTGCCAGCAGTTACTCCGGGACTAGCACAGATACGCAGTATTTT

D: TRBD2
V: TRBV5-4
J: TRBJ2-1
size: -
CDR3: CASSLTSGLKNEQFF
DNA: TGTGCCAGCAGCTTGACTAGCGGTTTAAAAAATGAGCAGTTCTTC

D: -
V: TRBV28
J: TRBJ1-3
size: -
CDR3: CALVSSGNTIYF
DNA: TGTGCGTTGGTTAGCTCTGGAAACACCATATATTTT

D: -
V: TRBV27
J: TRBJ2-5
size: once
CDR3: CASSLRRQETQYF
DNA: TGTGCCAGCAGTTTGCGCCGCCAAGAGACCCAGTACTTC

D: -
V: TRBV9
J: TRBJ2-1
size: -
CDR3: CASSVRGLGDEQFF
DNA: TGTGCCAGCAGCGTCCGAGGGCTTGGCGATGAGCAGTTCTTC